A selection of T cell receptor beta chains follows, all from one sample in a study of neoadjuvant nivolumab and ipilimumab in lung cancer. Profiled with immunoSEQ multiplex PCR; TCRdb holds only in-frame clones, not every one. The sample consists of 39,000 or so clones, roughly nine tenths of them appearing once. The specimen was peripheral blood, collected before neoadjuvant nivolumab, alone or with ipilimumab. Receptors were obtained from an adult with non-small cell lung cancer. Both conserved end residues are part of each CDR3. The order of the fields is CDR3 protein, V gene, J gene.

CASSDSSGPWETQYF,TRBV6-1,TRBJ2-5
CASSQDYSSGRHNEQFF,TRBV4-2,TRBJ2-1
CATTLRAEKDEQFF,TRBV19,TRBJ2-1
CASSEIVDSNQPQHF,TRBV6-1,TRBJ1-5
CASSVVRGKEVNTGELFF,TRBV9,TRBJ2-2
CASSYVAGPEAFF,TRBV6-5,TRBJ1-1
CASSLGSGRHETQYF,TRBV11-2,TRBJ2-5
CASSEYKTTNEKLFF,TRBV6-1,TRBJ1-4
CASSDWQGAEKLFF,TRBV25-1,TRBJ1-4
CASSIMALDTDTQYF,TRBV19,TRBJ2-3
CASSEGGRLTGELFF,TRBV6-1,TRBJ2-2
CASSNSDRVEKLFF,TRBV11-2,TRBJ1-4
CASSRFSRETQYF,TRBV5-6,TRBJ2-5